This T cell receptor (beta chain) was recorded in a study of OX40 agonist ivuxolimab in advanced cancers. Overall study: Ivuxolimab is an agonistic anti-OX40 (CD134) antibody, and patients were treated with it.

The V gene's germline CDR1 is SNHLY and CDR2 FYNNEI. CDR3 size: 13 residues. Trimming removed 4 bases at V and 2 bases at J, with 8 bases between. Assay used: immunoSEQ multiplex PCR; TCRdb lists only in-frame clones, some missing. The data hold about 48,000 clones, with 75% to 85% observed a single time. This receptor was taken from an adult with an advanced solid tumor such as melanoma, head and neck, liver or kidney cancer. This chain joins TRBV2 and TRBJ1-2, with unresolved D. Sequencing used CD4+ or CD8+ T cells sorted from blood, obtained in a trial of the OX40 agonist ivuxolimab. CDR3 amino acids: CASSGQVNYGYTF. The CDR3 nucleotides are TGTGCCAGCAGTGGCCAGGTGAACTATGGCTACACCTTC.